The T cell receptor beta chain under discussion was sequenced for a study of vaccination effects on CD4 cells after COVID-19. Under the ViraFEST assay, PBMC were stimulated with viral peptide pools so that antigen-specific CD4+ T cells expanded. Sequencing was performed afterwards. With around ten days of culture completed, CD4+ T cells were isolated. Participants each got two BNT162b2 or mRNA-1273 vaccine doses. On this clone: What it binds is unknown.

Germline loops: CDR1 SGHRS, CDR2 YFSETQ. The length of the CDR3 is 15 residues. Deletions cut 0 bases from V and 2 bases from J, with 9 bases between. Sequenced by immunoSEQ multiplex PCR; TCRdb stores in-frame clones only, minus some. The sample carries about 28,000 clones, more than 60% recorded once. Sequences were derived from CD4+ T cells from PBMCs cultured with HCoV-NL63 spike peptides, sampled after COVID-19 vaccination. The sequence was obtained from a human donor who received a COVID-19 vaccine. V and J are TRBV5-1 and TRBJ2-1; no reliable D call. CDR3 coding DNA: TGCGCCAGCAGCTTGGATGTCGGAACCTACAATGAGCAGTTCTTC. Amino acid sequence: CASSLDVGTYNEQFF.